Following are 20 T cell receptor beta chains from one sample sequenced in a study of CD8 T cells in Susac syndrome (dated by TCRdb to about 2019). Library generation was performed with the immunoSEQ multiplex PCR assay. RNA was extracted using the RNeasy kit, and about 0.5 to 1 microgram was reverse transcribed with random hexamers. TCRdb itself trimmed the public reads at Q25 with fastp, ran MiXCR and retained productive beta chains. Entries are consolidated by CDR3 protein sequence, retaining the most common genes and DNA. For this sample there are under 200,000 distinct CDR3 sequences; roughly 94% appear just once. The biggest ten clones account for roughly 0.1% of the sample. The material sequenced was CD4+ T cells from PBMCs. The receptors derive from a human donor in good health.

The chain links TRBV12-3 or TRBV12-4 to TRBJ2-7, with 9 bases matching TRBD1. The V and J ends lost 3 bases and 3 bases, in that order; junction bases with no gene match: 3. This CDR3 has 14 residues. The CDR3 coding sequence is TGTGCCAGCAGTTTCTCGACAGGGGGCTACGAGCAGTACGTC. Translated: CASSFSTGGYEQYV.

This clonotype was observed a few times. The chain is built from TRBV10-3 and TRBJ2-5; D is perhaps TRBD2 (5 bases). The ends were cut back, 10 bases at V and 0 bases at J, with 9 bases in the middle. The CDR3 covers 12 residues. Germline V gene lookup returns CDR1 ENHRY and CDR2 SYGVKD. In DNA form, the CDR3 reads TGTGCCACTCGAGGGTACCAAGAGACCCAGTACTTC. This gives the protein CATRGYQETQYF.

The chain employs TRBV29-1 and TRBJ2-3; 8 bases fit TRBD2. The CDR3 is 13 amino acids. The V gene end was trimmed by 4 bases and the J gene end by 1 base; junction bases not matched to a gene: 1. The germline V gene has CDR1 SQVTM and CDR2 ANQGSEA. CDR3 sequence reads: CSVVLAGTDTQYF. CDR3 coding DNA: TGCAGCGTTGTACTAGCGGGCACAGATACGCAGTATTTT.

The chain recombines TRBV12-3 or TRBV12-4 with TRBJ2-1; possibly TRBD2 for D (5 bases). This CDR3 is 15 amino acids long. V lost 6 bases and J lost 0, with 12 bases in between. The CDR3: CASSPGSSSYNEQFF. The CDR3 DNA reads as TGTGCCAGCAGCCCGGGGAGCAGCTCCTACAATGAGCAGTTCTTC.

A single count supports this clonotype. The chain employs TRBV20-1 and TRBJ2-1, with D maybe TRBD1 (6 bases). Germline loops: CDR1 DFQATT, CDR2 SNEGSKA (reference sequence). V gave up 5 bases and J gave up 5 bases, with 19 bases separating them. This CDR3 has 15 residues. The CDR3 spells CSAVKPGHGNNEQFF. DNA of the CDR3: TGCAGTGCTGTAAAGCCGGGACACGGGAACAATGAGCAGTTCTTC.

This chain joins TRBV30 and TRBJ2-4, with TRBD2 matching over 7 bases. Germline CDR1 GTSNPN, CDR2 SVGIG (reference sequence). The CDR3 extends over 13 amino acids. The CDR3 reads CAYHAAGVNIQYF. The CDR3 bases are TGTGCTTACCACGCGGCGGGAGTAAACATTCAGTACTTC.

The V call is TRBV29-1, the J call TRBJ1-1; D is possibly TRBD1 (6 bases). V lost 4 bases and J lost 2, with 17 bases in between. Germline-derived CDR1 and CDR2 are SQVTM and ANQGSEA. The CDR3 covers 15 residues. The CDR3 nucleotides are TGCAGCGTTGGAGGTGGCAGGGGCCCTAACACTGAAGCTTTCTTT. Translation gives CSVGGGRGPNTEAFF.

The chain uses TRBV30 and TRBJ1-5; unclear D gene. The ends were cut back, 7 bases at V and 11 bases at J, with 18 bases in the middle. CDR3 size: 12 residues. CDR1 is GTSNPN, CDR2 SVGIG, per germline (reference sequence). The DNA for the CDR3 is TGTGCCTTATCAACTGGGCCTAGGTCCCAGCATTTT. Its protein product is CALSTGPRSQHF.

The chain's CDR3 is CSVWGMGQVSPEQYF. The CDR3, as DNA: TGCAGCGTGTGGGGCATGGGACAGGTCTCCCCCGAGCAGTACTTC. The rearrangement uses TRBV29-1 and TRBJ2-7, with 8 bases that match TRBD1. Germline V gives CDR1 SQVTM, CDR2 ANQGSEA. With V trimmed by 6 bases and J by 6 bases, 16 bases remained unmatched. The CDR3 is 15 residues long.

V usage is TRBV29-1 and J usage is TRBJ1-5; a possible D gene is TRBD1 (6 bases). CDR1 SQVTM and CDR2 ANQGSEA come from the germline V gene. Trimming cost V 2 bases and J 2 bases, with 7 bases left between them. This CDR3 is built from 13 residues. The CDR3 nucleotides are TGCAGCGTTGAACAGGGGCGCAATCAGCCCCAGCATTTT. Translation: CSVEQGRNQPQHF.

The rearrangement links TRBV27 to TRBJ2-4, with D maybe TRBD1 (5 bases). Between the trimmed V and J ends, which lost 2 bases and 9 bases, there was a span of 8 bases. The length of the CDR3 is 12 residues. Germline values: CDR1 MNHEY, CDR2 SMNVEV (reference sequence). CDR3 nucleotides: TGTGCCAGCAGTTTACGGCAGGGCATTCAGTACTTC. Protein: CASSLRQGIQYF.

The chain links TRBV27 to TRBJ1-6, with 7 bases lining up with TRBD1. V shed 10 bases, J shed 3 bases, and the junction held 3 bases outside the gene matches. The CDR3 covers 13 residues. From germline, CDR1 is MNHEY and CDR2 SMNVEV (reference sequence). For the CDR3, the DNA is TGTGCCACCACAGGGGTCTATAATTCACCCCTCCACTTT. It encodes CATTGVYNSPLHF.

Regarding this clonotype: The junction and the germline gene differ at one end; a read error may be behind it. The rearrangement links TRBV11-2 to TRBJ1-1; no firm D call. Germline V gene lookup returns CDR1 SGHAT and CDR2 FQNNGV. This CDR3 is 13 amino acids long. This chain's CDR3 is CASRSQANAEAFF. CDR3 in DNA: TGTGCCAGCAGAAGTCAGGCGAACGCTGAAGCTTTCTTT.

The chain has TRBV5-4 and TRBJ2-1; 11 bases align to TRBD2. V trimming: 2 bases; J trimming: 4 bases; junction bases outside the gene matches: 5. The CDR3 runs 16 residues. Germline CDR1 and CDR2: SGHNT and YYREEE (reference sequence). The CDR3 here is CASSFGTSGGYNEQFF. As DNA, the CDR3 is TGTGCCAGCAGCTTCGGGACTAGCGGAGGATACAATGAGCAGTTCTTC.

CDR3 sequence: CSARDPAGREVYEQYF. DNA for the CDR3: TGCAGTGCTAGAGATCCCGCCGGCAGGGAAGTTTACGAGCAGTACTTC. V gene TRBV20-1 combines with J gene TRBJ2-7; D possibly corresponds to TRBD1 (5 bases). The CDR3 runs to 16 residues. Trimming left V 0 bases short and J 4 bases short, with 19 bases between. CDR1 and CDR2 from the germline V gene are DFQATT and SNEGSKA (reference sequence).

The chain links TRBV3-1 to TRBJ2-3; perhaps TRBD1 as D (6 bases). This CDR3 has 16 amino acids. Trimming took 1 base from V and 4 from J, leaving 15 bases between them. Germline V gene data show CDR1 as LGHDT and CDR2 as YNNKEL (reference sequence). The CDR3 spells CASSQVGQGIADTQYF. CDR3 nucleotides: TGTGCCAGCAGCCAAGTGGGACAAGGAATTGCAGATACGCAGTATTTT.

The V call is TRBV28, the J call TRBJ1-2, with D possibly TRBD1 on 5 matching bases. In germline, CDR1 is MDHEN, CDR2 SYDVKM. Trimming left V 7 bases short and J 7 bases short, with 10 bases between. The CDR3 runs to 11 residues. The CDR3 spells CASNWGSGYTF. The CDR3 bases are TGTGCCAGCAATTGGGGGAGTGGCTACACCTTC.

The DNA of the CDR3 is TGCAGTGCTAGAGAAGTCAGGGCAGAGACCCAGTACTTC. Amino acids: CSAREVRAETQYF. This chain connects TRBV20-1 to TRBJ2-5; D possibly corresponds to TRBD1 (5 bases). V lost 0 bases and J lost 4, with 9 bases in between. This CDR3 region has 13 residues. Germline assignment: CDR1 DFQATT and CDR2 SNEGSKA (reference sequence).

The V gene is TRBV11-2, the J gene TRBJ1-1, with TRBD1 as a possible D gene (5 bases). The germline V gene has CDR1 SGHAT and CDR2 FQNNGV. Trimming shortened V by 5 bases and J by 1 base, and 11 bases separated the two germline ends. The CDR3 length is 14 residues. CDR3 sequence reads: CASSKGTANTEAFF. CDR3 nucleotides: TGTGCCAGCAGCAAAGGGACGGCGAACACTGAAGCTTTCTTT.

The gene calls are TRBV2 and TRBJ1-1; no clear D gene. Looked up from germline, CDR1 is SNHLY and CDR2 is FYNNEI. Trimming pared 7 bases from V and 1 base from J, leaving 4 bases between. The CDR3 is made up of 11 amino acids. CDR3 nucleotide sequence: TGTGCCAGCAACCAGAACACTGAAGCTTTCTTT. Translated: CASNQNTEAFF.